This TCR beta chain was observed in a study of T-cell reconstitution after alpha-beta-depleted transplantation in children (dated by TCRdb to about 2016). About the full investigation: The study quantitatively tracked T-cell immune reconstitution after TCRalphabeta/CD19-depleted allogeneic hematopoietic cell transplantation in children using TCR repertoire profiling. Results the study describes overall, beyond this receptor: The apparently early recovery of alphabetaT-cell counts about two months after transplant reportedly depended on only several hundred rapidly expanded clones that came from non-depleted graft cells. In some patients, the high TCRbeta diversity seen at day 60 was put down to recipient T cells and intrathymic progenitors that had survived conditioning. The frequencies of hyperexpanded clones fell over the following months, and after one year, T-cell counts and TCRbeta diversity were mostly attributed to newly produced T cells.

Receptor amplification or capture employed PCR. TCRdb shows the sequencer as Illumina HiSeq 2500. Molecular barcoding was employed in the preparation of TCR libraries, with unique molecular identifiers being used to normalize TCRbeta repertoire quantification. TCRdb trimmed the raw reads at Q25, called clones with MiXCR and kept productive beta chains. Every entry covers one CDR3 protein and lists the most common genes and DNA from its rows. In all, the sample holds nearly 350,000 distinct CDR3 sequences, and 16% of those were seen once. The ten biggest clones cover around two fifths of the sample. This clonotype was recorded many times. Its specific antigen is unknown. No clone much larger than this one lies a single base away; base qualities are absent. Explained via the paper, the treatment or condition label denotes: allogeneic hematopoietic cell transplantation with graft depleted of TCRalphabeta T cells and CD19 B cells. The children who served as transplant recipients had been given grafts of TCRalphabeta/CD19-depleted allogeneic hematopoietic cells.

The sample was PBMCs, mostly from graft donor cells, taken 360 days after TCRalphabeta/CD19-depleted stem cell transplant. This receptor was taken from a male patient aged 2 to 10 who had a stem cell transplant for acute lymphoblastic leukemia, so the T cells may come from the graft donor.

The CDR3 has the sequence CASSPRRGWETQYF. At the DNA level, the sequence is TGCGCCAGCAGCCCGCGACGGGGGTGGGAGACCCAGTACTTC. The sequence is built from TRBV4-3 and TRBJ2-5; TRBD2 is a weak D gene call, 6 bases matching. The CDR1 and CDR2 encoded by the germline V gene are LGHNA and YSLEER. V is reduced by 4 bases and J by 5 bases, leaving a spacing of 14 bases between them. Measured from the cysteine to the phenylalanine, the CDR3 is 14 residues long. The read is trimmed to its CDR3 DNA, 42 bases read in frame from base 1.